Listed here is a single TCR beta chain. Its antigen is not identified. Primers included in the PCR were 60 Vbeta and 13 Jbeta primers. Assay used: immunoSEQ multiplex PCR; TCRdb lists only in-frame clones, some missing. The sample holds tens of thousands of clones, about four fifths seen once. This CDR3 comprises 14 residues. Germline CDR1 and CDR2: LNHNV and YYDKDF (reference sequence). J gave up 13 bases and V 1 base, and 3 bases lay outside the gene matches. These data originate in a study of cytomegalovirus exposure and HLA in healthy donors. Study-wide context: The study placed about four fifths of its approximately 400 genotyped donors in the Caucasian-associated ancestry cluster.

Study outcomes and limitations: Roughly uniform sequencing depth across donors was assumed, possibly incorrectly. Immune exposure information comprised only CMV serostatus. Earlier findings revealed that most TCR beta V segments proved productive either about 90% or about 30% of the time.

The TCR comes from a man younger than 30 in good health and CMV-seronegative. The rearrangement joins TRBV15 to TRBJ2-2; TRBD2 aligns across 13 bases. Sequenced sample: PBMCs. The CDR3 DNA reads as TGTGCCACCAGCAGAGGGGGACTAGCGGGATCGCTGTTTTTT. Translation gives CATSRGGLAGSLFF. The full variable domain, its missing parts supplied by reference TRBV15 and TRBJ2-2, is DAMVIQNPRYQVTQFGKPVTLSCSQTLNHNVMYWYQQKSSQAPKLLFHYYDKDFNNEADTPDNFQSRRPNTSFCFLDIRSPGLGDTAMYLCATSRGGLAGSLFFGEGSRLTVL.